This paragraph covers one T cell receptor (beta chain) sequence. The antigen is unknown. Profiled with immunoSEQ multiplex PCR; TCRdb holds only in-frame clones, not every one. Counted here are some 16,000 clones, 84% occurring once; the ten biggest clones make up 20% to 25%. This sample was included in a study of lymphopenia after photon versus proton radiotherapy. Regarding the study as a whole: Post-nadir diversity loss with photons came from oligoclonal expansion, particularly CD8+ Temra cells. Larger post-nadir TCR diversity loss correlated inversely with survival in deceased patients. Proton therapy kept repertoires fairly stable, unlike photons, which gained effector/memory cells. Authors raise, but do not show, better survival with proton therapy.

CDR3 length: 11 amino acids. In germline, CDR1 is DFQATT, CDR2 SNEGSKA (reference sequence). Trimming stripped 2 bases from V and 6 bases from J, with 8 bases between. The receptor's source is a man between 65 and 80 years old with pancreatic cancer. Sequencing was performed on peripheral blood, taken from a patient treated with proton-based radiotherapy. The J gene is TRBJ2-7, the V gene TRBV20-1, with no clear D. For the CDR3, the DNA is TGCAGTGCTAGAATAGCTTCCGAGCAGTACTTC. This translates into CSARIASEQYF.